This TCR beta chain emerged from a study of T-cell memory formation after mild COVID-19. TCRdb fed the 5' RACE reads into MiXCR, producing one record per CDR3 protein. The sample consists of a few hundred thousand distinct CDR3 sequences, about a sixth of them appearing once. CDR3 length: 14 residues. V lost 6 bases and J lost 3; bases outside the gene matches: 4. Germline V CDR1 and CDR2: ENHRY, SYGVKD. The rearrangement uses TRBV10-3 and TRBJ2-3; TRBD1 matches at 9 bases. The clonotype comes from a man between 18 and 29 years old who had mild COVID-19 (a few samples of this study predate the infection). Cell type and time point are not known. Source material: PBMCs or a T cell subset sorted from them (not recorded which). CDR3 loop: CAIRDRGSTDTQYF. The CDR3 bases are TGTGCCATCAGGGACAGGGGAAGTACAGATACGCAGTATTTT.